The 30 T cell receptor beta chains below come from one sample, sequenced in a study of T cells in Graves' hyperthyroidism and ophthalmopathy. The source material, RNA transcripts, was used to amplify TCR beta CDR3 regions. Using the HTBI primer set, a first-round RT-PCR was run on the TCR CDR3. TCRdb re-called the multiplex PCR reads with MiXCR, one entry per CDR3 protein. This sample yields approximately 560,000 distinct CDR3 sequences, of which 46% are seen a single time; approximately 8.2% belongs to the top ten. The sequencing sample was made of peripheral blood or thyroid tissue (not recorded which). The receptors here all came from a woman under 30 with Graves' hyperthyroidism.

This clonotype turned up a few times. The chain carries TRBV24-1 and TRBJ2-5, with TRBD1 as a possible D gene (8 bases). The V end was cut by 5 bases, the J end by 2 bases, with 14 bases between. The V gene's germline CDR1 is KGHDR and CDR2 SFDVKD. The CDR3 covers 15 residues. The CDR3 DNA sequence: TGTGCCACCAGTGGGACAGGGAGGGAACAAGAGACCCAGTACTTC. Its translation: CATSGTGREQETQYF.

This clonotype was counted only a few times. The CDR3 ends on some other residue instead of the conserved phenylalanine or tryptophan, so this is likely a read error. The limits of the CDR3 on the DNA are not certain, so only TCRdb's listed CDR3 is given. The CDR3 region is CASSLLAGG. The rearrangement uses TRBV7-2 and TRBJ2-7; the table assigns TRBD2, which was not confirmed against the DNA. Per germline, CDR1 SGHTA and CDR2 FQGNSA. The CDR3 numbers 9 amino acids, ends counted.

As regards this clonotype: An end of the junction does not agree with germline; a read error may underlie this. The rearrangement links TRBV7-6 to TRBJ2-5; 8 positions match TRBD1. The CDR3 is 21 amino acids. Germline assignment: CDR1 SGHVS and CDR2 FNYEAQ. Here the CDR3 DNA reads TGTGCTAGCAGCTTATACCACTCCAGTCGGGACAGGTATTCGTACCAAGAGACCCAGTACTTC. Its protein product is CASSLYHSSRDRYSYQETQYF.

The gene calls are TRBV9 and TRBJ2-2; no clear D. Germline-derived CDR1 and CDR2 are SGDLS and YYNGEE. This CDR3 region has 14 residues. With 0 bases removed from V and 9 bases from J, the gap between germline ends came to 12 bases. This CDR3 is CASSVGTPRRELFF. DNA for the CDR3: TGTGCCAGCAGCGTAGGGACCCCCCGAAGGGAGCTGTTTTTT.

This clonotype was detected only once. V gene TRBV15 combines with J gene TRBJ1-2; no clear D gene. The ends were cut back, 3 bases at V and 1 base at J, with 12 bases in the middle. CDR3 length: 15 amino acids. Germline lookup yields CDR1 LNHNV and CDR2 YYDKDF (reference sequence). This chain's CDR3 is CATSSAFDINYGYTF. The CDR3 region has the DNA TGTGCCACCAGCAGCGCATTCGATATTAACTATGGCTACACCTTC.

This clonotype has ten or more counts. The genes are TRBV7-9 and TRBJ1-2; D perhaps matches TRBD1 (6 bases). Germline V gene data show CDR1 as SEHNR and CDR2 as FQNEAQ (reference sequence). V was cut by 5 bases and J by 10 bases, with 14 bases left in between. CDR3 length: 12 amino acids. The CDR3 region has the DNA TGTGCCAGCAGCACCACAGGGTATACCTACACCTTC. Translating it yields CASSTTGYTYTF. Together with reference TRBV7-9 and TRBJ1-2, the CDR3 gives the full variable domain: DTGVSQNPRHKITKRGQNVTFRCDPISEHNRLYWYRQTLGQGPEFLTYFQNEAQLEKSRLLSDRFSAERPKGSFSTLEIQRTEQGDSAMYLCASSTTGYTYTFGSGTRLTVV.

This chain joins TRBV29-1 and TRBJ2-7; 11 bases line up with TRBD2. Unmatched junction bases numbered 10, after V lost 6 bases and J lost 0 bases. Germline V lookup: CDR1 SQVTM, CDR2 ANQGSEA. CDR3 length equals 16 residues. The CDR3 DNA follows: TGCAGCGTGAGTGGGCTAGCGGGAGGCCGCTCCTACGAGCAGTACTTC. It yields the protein CSVSGLAGGRSYEQYF.

This clonotype came up a few times. The chain carries TRBV5-6 and TRBJ1-2; TRBD1 matches at 8 bases. CDR1 is SGHDT and CDR2 is YYEEEE in the germline V gene. CDR3 size: 15 residues. The ends lost 4 bases at V and 4 bases at J; junction bases unmatched: 9. The CDR3 DNA is TGTGCCAGCAGCCTGATGGACAGGGACGCCTATGGCTACACCTTC. Translating it yields CASSLMDRDAYGYTF. Full variable domain (rest looked up from reference TRBV5-6 and TRBJ1-2): DAGVTQSPTHLIKTRGQQVTLRCSPKSGHDTVSWYQQALGQGPQFIFQYYEEEERQRGNFPDRFSGHQFPNYSSELNVNALLLGDSALYLCASSLMDRDAYGYTFGSGTRLTVV.

V usage is TRBV20-1 and J usage is TRBJ2-3, with 12 bases matching TRBD2. The CDR3 length is 16 residues. V shed 2 bases, J shed 6 bases, and the junction held 9 bases outside the gene matches. Germline CDR1 is DFQATT and CDR2 is SNEGSKA (reference sequence). CDR3 in DNA: TGCAGTGCTAGACTAGCGGGAGGGCCAGTAGGGGATACGCAGTATTTT. Protein: CSARLAGGPVGDTQYF.

This rearrangement joins TRBV7-6 to TRBJ1-1, with 11 positions matching TRBD1. This CDR3 is built from 19 residues. Trimming removed 4 bases from V and 0 bases from J; junction bases left unmatched: 13. Germline V gives CDR1 SGHVS, CDR2 FNYEAQ. The CDR3, as DNA: TGTGCCAGCAGCTCTATCCGGGACAGGGGGACGCGGATGAACACTGAAGCTTTCTTT. It codes for CASSSIRDRGTRMNTEAFF.

The chain links TRBV7-9 to TRBJ1-6; TRBD1 aligns across 8 bases. The CDR3 is made up of 15 amino acids. In germline, CDR1 is SEHNR, CDR2 FQNEAQ (reference sequence). The junction had 13 bases not matched to a gene; V was cut back by 3 bases and J by 15 bases. The CDR3 sequence: CASSLTLGQGEILHF. The DNA of the CDR3 is TGTGCCAGCAGCTTGACCCTTGGACAGGGCGAAATCCTCCACTTT.

The chain links TRBV10-1 to TRBJ2-7, with a tentative D call TRBD1 (6 bases). The CDR3 has 14 amino acids. Trimming shortened V by 2 bases and J by 3 bases, and 11 bases separated the two germline ends. From germline, CDR1 is WNHNN and CDR2 SYGVQD (reference sequence). The CDR3 nucleotides read TGCGCCAGCAGTGAGCGGACAGAGGACTACGAGCAGTACTTC. This encodes CASSERTEDYEQYF.

The V and J genes are TRBV2 and TRBJ1-5; tentatively, D is TRBD1 (5 bases). The CDR3 loop spans 15 amino acids. The germline V and J ends were trimmed by 5 bases and 2 bases, with 13 bases remaining between them. Germline CDR1 SNHLY, CDR2 FYNNEI. The CDR3 region is CASSQIRDGNQPQHF. The CDR3 nucleotides read TGTGCCAGCAGTCAAATCCGGGACGGCAATCAGCCCCAGCATTTT.

This clonotype was observed once. The gene calls are TRBV2 and TRBJ1-2; no reliable D call. The germline V gene encodes CDR1 SNHLY and CDR2 FYNNEI. The CDR3 extends over 10 amino acids. For the CDR3, the DNA is TGTGCTAGGGTGGGCTATGGCTACACCTTC. Amino acid sequence: CARVGYGYTF.

This clonotype came up many times. The chain couples TRBV24-1 to TRBJ1-2; D unclear. CDR3 size: 15 residues. Germline lookup yields CDR1 KGHDR and CDR2 SFDVKD. Trimming took 9 bases from V and 2 from J, leaving 18 bases between them. The CDR3 DNA follows: TGTGCCACCTCTTCGACCGGGGTTTCGAACTATGGCTACACCTTC. Protein product: CATSSTGVSNYGYTF.

This clonotype appeared a few times. Its ends do not fully match the called genes, so a read error is possible. J is TRBJ2-7 and V is TRBV20-1; D might be TRBD1 (6 bases). The CDR3 has 13 residues. CDR1 is DFQATT and CDR2 is SNEGSKA in the germline V gene (reference sequence). This CDR3 reads CSASQGLGYEQYF. DNA for the CDR3: TGCAGCGCTAGTCAGGGGTTGGGCTACGAGCAGTACTTC.

The sample holds a few counts of this clonotype. This chain links TRBV2 with TRBJ2-7; D is possibly TRBD2 (6 bases). This CDR3 is built from 11 residues. V gave up 6 bases and J gave up 6 bases, with 9 bases separating them. Germline V lookup: CDR1 SNHLY, CDR2 FYNNEI. In nucleotides, the CDR3 is TGTGCCAGCAGGCAGGGAGGCGAGCAGTACTTC. It is translated as CASRQGGEQYF.

V gene TRBV25-1 combines with J gene TRBJ2-5; TRBD2 matches at 7 bases. V shed 2 bases and J 4 bases; nucleotides not matched to a gene: 4. This CDR3 is 14 amino acids long. The germline CDR1 and CDR2 sequences are MGHDK and SYGVNS. CDR3: CASSELAARETQYF. The CDR3 DNA sequence: TGTGCCAGCAGTGAACTAGCGGCTCGAGAGACCCAGTACTTC.

There are a few counts of this clonotype. The rearrangement uses TRBV2 and TRBJ1-2; 9 positions agree with TRBD1. The CDR3 has 15 residues. With V trimmed by 5 bases and J by 4 bases, 8 bases remained unmatched. CDR1 and CDR2 (germline): SNHLY, FYNNEI. The CDR3 region has the DNA TGTGCCAGCAGTATTATCGGACAGGGGTTCTATGGCTACACCTTC. Amino acid sequence: CASSIIGQGFYGYTF.

The chain combines TRBV5-1 with TRBJ1-1, with D unresolved. CDR3 size: 14 residues. Trimming took 0 bases from V and 4 from J, leaving 10 bases between them. CDR1 and CDR2 from the germline V gene are SGHRS and YFSETQ. The CDR3 reads CASSLAIGSTEAFF. CDR3 nucleotide sequence: TGCGCCAGCAGCTTGGCCATTGGGTCCACTGAAGCTTTCTTT.

This chain uses TRBV20-1 with TRBJ2-5; 10 bases agree with TRBD2. In germline, CDR1 is DFQATT, CDR2 SNEGSKA (reference sequence). The CDR3 has 18 amino acids. V trimming: 3 bases; J trimming: 1 base; junction bases outside the gene matches: 14. The DNA for the CDR3 is TGCAGTGCTAGGATAGGGCTGTGGACTAGCGGACCCCAAGAGACCCAGTACTTC. Residues: CSARIGLWTSGPQETQYF.

Note on this clonotype: A much larger clone differs from this one at a single base, so this may be a read error. V and J are TRBV7-9 and TRBJ1-1, with a tentative D call TRBD1 (5 bases). Germline assignment: CDR1 SEHNR and CDR2 FQNEAQ (reference sequence). The CDR3 extends over 14 amino acids. The CDR3 DNA is TGTGCCAGCAGGGACATCGAGGCGAACACTGAAGCTTACTTT. It specifies CASRDIEANTEAYF.

This clonotype was found many times. The rearrangement joins TRBV2 to TRBJ2-2, with D perhaps assigned TRBD1 or TRBD2 (5 bases each). The CDR3 is made up of 12 amino acids. In germline, CDR1 is SNHLY, CDR2 FYNNEI. V was trimmed by 6 bases and J by 11 bases, leaving 13 bases between them. This chain's CDR3 is CASSPGTLELFF. CDR3 in DNA: TGTGCCAGCAGCCCCGGGACCCTAGAGCTGTTTTTT. The whole variable domain, remainder taken from reference TRBV2 and TRBJ2-2, is EPEVTQTPSHQVTQMGQEVILRCVPISNHLYFYWYRQILGQKVEFLVSFYNNEISEKSEIFDDQFSVERPDGSNFTLKIRSTKLEDSAMYFCASSPGTLELFFGEGSRLTVL.

Ten or more counts support this clonotype. The chain is built from TRBV20-1 and TRBJ2-5; D is uncertain. CDR1 DFQATT and CDR2 SNEGSKA come from the germline V gene (reference sequence). The CDR3 contains 14 residues. The germline V and J ends were trimmed by 6 bases and 5 bases, with 19 bases remaining between them. The CDR3 nucleotides are TGCAGTGCCTCACCTGTGTGGCTTGTGGAGACCCAGTACTTC. Translated, it gives CSASPVWLVETQYF.

The chain couples TRBV24-1 to TRBJ1-5; tentatively, D is TRBD1 (6 bases). This CDR3 contains 14 residues. Germline CDR1 is KGHDR and CDR2 is SFDVKD. The CDR3 sequence is CASSGAASNQPQHF. The CDR3 DNA follows: TGTGCGAGCTCAGGGGCGGCTAGCAATCAGCCCCAGCATTTT.

This clonotype has more than one count but fewer than ten. V is TRBV20-1 and J is TRBJ1-1; 8 positions agree with TRBD1. The J segment lost 7 bases and the V segment lost 1 base, leaving 8 bases of the junction unmatched. Germline-derived CDR1 and CDR2 are DFQATT and SNEGSKA (reference sequence). The length of the CDR3 is 14 residues. The CDR3 loop reads CSARGDRHRSEAFF. The CDR3 nucleotides read TGCAGTGCTAGAGGGGACAGGCATCGGAGTGAAGCTTTCTTT.

This chain connects TRBV19 to TRBJ2-7, with D hard to call. Germline V lookup: CDR1 LNHDA, CDR2 SQIVND (reference sequence). Trimming cost V 7 bases and J 7 bases, with 23 bases left between them. This CDR3 is 15 amino acids long. The CDR3 here is CASTDTVSSYNEQYF. Here the CDR3 DNA reads TGTGCCAGTACCGATACAGTGAGCTCCTACAATGAGCAGTACTTC.

This clonotype was seen ten or more times. This chain uses TRBV7-9 with TRBJ2-7; TRBD1 might be the D (5 bases). This CDR3 comprises 15 residues. V lost 5 bases to trimming and J lost 9 bases, with 23 bases between them. CDR1 and CDR2 (germline): SEHNR, FQNEAQ (reference sequence). The chain's CDR3 is CASSPAAWQGNTQYF. The DNA of the CDR3 is TGTGCCAGCAGCCCCGCGGCCTGGCAGGGTAACACGCAGTACTTC.

The chain couples TRBV7-9 to TRBJ1-1; TRBD1 agrees at 7 bases. Germline loops: CDR1 SEHNR, CDR2 FQNEAQ (reference sequence). After removal of 7 bases from V and 4 bases from J, the junction contained 3 bases not matched to a gene. This CDR3 is built from 12 residues. CDR3 in amino acids: CASNSGGTEAFF. The CDR3 nucleotides are TGTGCCAGCAATTCAGGGGGCACTGAAGCTTTCTTT.

This clonotype has a single count. At one of its ends the junction is not consistent with the germline gene, which may arise from a read error. This chain links TRBV13 with TRBJ2-3, with D perhaps matching TRBD1 (6 bases). The germline gives CDR1 PRHDT, CDR2 FYEKMQ (reference sequence). CDR3 length equals 14 residues. The CDR3 loop reads CASSVGGTTDTQYF. Here the CDR3 DNA reads TGTGCCAGCAGCGTAGGGGGTACGACAGATACGCAGTATTTT.